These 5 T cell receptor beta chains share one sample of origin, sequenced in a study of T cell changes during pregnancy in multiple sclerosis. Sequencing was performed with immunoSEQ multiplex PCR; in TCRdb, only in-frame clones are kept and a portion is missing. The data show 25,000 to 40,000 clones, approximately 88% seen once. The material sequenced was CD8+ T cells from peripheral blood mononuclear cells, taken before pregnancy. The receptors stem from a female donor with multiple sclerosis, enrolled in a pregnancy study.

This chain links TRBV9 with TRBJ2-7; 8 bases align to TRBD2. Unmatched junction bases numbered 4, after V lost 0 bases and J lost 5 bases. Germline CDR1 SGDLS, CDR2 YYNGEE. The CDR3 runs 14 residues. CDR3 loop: CASSVAGGGDEQYF. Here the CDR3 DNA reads TGTGCCAGCAGCGTAGCGGGAGGGGGGGACGAGCAGTACTTC.

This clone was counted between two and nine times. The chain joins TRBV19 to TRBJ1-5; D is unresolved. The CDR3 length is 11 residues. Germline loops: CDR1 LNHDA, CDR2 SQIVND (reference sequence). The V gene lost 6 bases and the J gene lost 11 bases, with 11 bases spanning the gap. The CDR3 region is CASSGGATQHF. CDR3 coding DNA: TGTGCCAGTAGCGGTGGTGCGACCCAGCATTTT.

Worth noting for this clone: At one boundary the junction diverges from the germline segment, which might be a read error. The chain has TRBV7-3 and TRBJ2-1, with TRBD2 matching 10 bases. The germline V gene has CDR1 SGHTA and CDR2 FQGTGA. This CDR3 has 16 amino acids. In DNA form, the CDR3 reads TGTGCCAGCAGCCTAACTAGCGGGACTTATTACAATGAGCAGTTCTTC. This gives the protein CASSLTSGTYYNEQFF.

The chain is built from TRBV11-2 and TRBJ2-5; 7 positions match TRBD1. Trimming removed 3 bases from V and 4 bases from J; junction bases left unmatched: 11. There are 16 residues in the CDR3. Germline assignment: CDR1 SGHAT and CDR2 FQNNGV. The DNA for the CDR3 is TGTGCCAGCAGCTTGATGGATACAGGGGTGGGAGAGACCCAGTACTTC. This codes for CASSLMDTGVGETQYF.

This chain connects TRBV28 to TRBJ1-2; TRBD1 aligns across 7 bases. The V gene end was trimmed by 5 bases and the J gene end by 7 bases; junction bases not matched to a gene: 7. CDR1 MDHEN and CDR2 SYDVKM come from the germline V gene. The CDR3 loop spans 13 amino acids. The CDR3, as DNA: TGTGCCAGCAGTCCGTACAGGGGTAGTGGCTACACCTTC. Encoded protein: CASSPYRGSGYTF.